Presented here are 32 T cell receptor beta chains from one specimen sequenced in a study of cytomegalovirus exposure and HLA in healthy donors. Use of 60 Vbeta and 13 Jbeta primers characterized the PCR. Some clones are missing from TCRdb's copy, which holds only in-frame ones; the method was immunoSEQ multiplex PCR. Of some 150,000 clones in the sample, around 80% were seen once. The specimen sequenced was PBMCs. All receptors come from a man in his thirties or forties in good health and CMV-seronegative.

This clone came up a few times. An end of the junction does not agree with germline; a read error may underlie this. V usage is TRBV7-2 and J usage is TRBJ2-1, with 11 bases aligning to TRBD1. The CDR3 extends over 14 amino acids. Germline CDR1 reads SGHTA; CDR2 reads FQGNSA. Here the CDR3 reads CASSLRSGTGGLVF. CDR3 nucleotide sequence: TGTGCCAGCAGCTTACGGTCGGGGACAGGGGGGCTGGTCTTC.

The chain joins TRBV4-3 to TRBJ2-5, with 10 bases matching TRBD2. J lost 5 bases, V lost 1 base, and 7 bases had no gene match. The germline V gene encodes CDR1 LGHNA and CDR2 YSLEER. This CDR3 comprises 16 residues. The CDR3 is CASSQGSGGALETQYF. CDR3 DNA: TGCGCCAGCAGCCAAGGCAGCGGGGGGGCCCTGGAGACCCAGTACTTC.

CDR3 coding DNA: TGTGCCAGCAGCCGGACTGACCTTCCCTCCTCTGGGGCCAACGTCCTGACTTTC. Translating gives CASSRTDLPSSGANVLTF. J is TRBJ2-6 and V is TRBV5-4; D may be TRBD2 (5 bases). CDR1 SGHNT and CDR2 YYREEE come from the germline V gene (reference sequence). The CDR3 sequence is 18 residues long. V was cut by 4 bases and J by 0 bases, with 17 bases left in between.

The rearrangement joins TRBV7-8 to TRBJ2-5; D remains ambiguous. CDR3 length: 12 amino acids. Trimming left V 3 bases short and J 5 bases short, with 7 bases between. The germline V gene encodes CDR1 SGHVS and CDR2 FQNEAQ. This CDR3 reads CASSFSMETQYF. Here the CDR3 DNA reads TGTGCCAGCAGCTTCTCTATGGAGACCCAGTACTTC.

The J gene is TRBJ1-5, the V gene TRBV19; 10 bases fit TRBD1. J was trimmed by 5 bases and V by 3 bases; bases with no gene match: 4. In germline, CDR1 is LNHDA, CDR2 SQIVND (reference sequence). The CDR3 is 15 amino acids. Written as DNA, the CDR3 is TGTGCCAGTAGTATCCCGGGGACAGGGGATCAGCCCCAGCATTTT. Translated: CASSIPGTGDQPQHF.

The table lists this clone with a few counts. The chain couples TRBV6-6 to TRBJ1-4; D perhaps matches TRBD1 (6 bases). The CDR3 runs 11 residues. Germline-derived CDR1 and CDR2 are MNHNY and SVGAGI (reference sequence). The CDR3 region is CAIRGGEKLFF. The CDR3 DNA is TGTGCGATAAGGGGGGGTGAAAAACTGTTTTTT.

The genes are TRBV28 and TRBJ1-1, with unresolved D. Trimming shortened V by 4 bases and J by 1 base, and 7 bases separated the two germline ends. Germline V CDR1 and CDR2: MDHEN, SYDVKM. This CDR3 spans 13 amino acids. In nucleotides, the CDR3 is TGTGCCAGCAGTTCAACAGCGAACACTGAAGCTTTCTTT. Translating gives CASSSTANTEAFF.

The chain combines TRBV28 with TRBJ1-4, with D perhaps TRBD1 (5 bases). Trimming took off 9 bases at V and 4 bases at J, with 9 bases between the two ends. This CDR3 spans 12 amino acids. Germline V CDR1 and CDR2: MDHEN, SYDVKM. For the CDR3, the DNA is TGTGCCAGTACTGACAGTAATGAAAAACTGTTTTTT. It specifies CASTDSNEKLFF.

This clone was found once. This rearrangement joins TRBV9 to TRBJ2-7; D perhaps matches TRBD1 (6 bases). The V and J ends lost 0 bases and 4 bases respectively, with 11 bases between them. Germline V gene lookup returns CDR1 SGDLS and CDR2 YYNGEE. CDR3 length: 14 residues. CDR3: CASSVAPGEYEQYF. Written as DNA, the CDR3 is TGTGCCAGCAGCGTAGCCCCAGGGGAGTACGAGCAGTACTTC.

This chain joins TRBV13 and TRBJ2-3, with D tentatively TRBD2 (5 bases). Germline CDR1 PRHDT, CDR2 FYEKMQ (reference sequence). This CDR3 is built from 18 residues. The V and J ends lost 5 bases and 3 bases respectively, with 24 bases between them. The CDR3 sequence is CASSASGGLPMGTDTQYF. CDR3 in DNA: TGTGCCAGCAGCGCCTCTGGCGGGCTCCCCATGGGAACAGATACGCAGTATTTT.

The chain joins TRBV7-3 to TRBJ2-7; 7 nucleotides match TRBD1. Germline V gives CDR1 SGHTA, CDR2 FQGTGA. Trimming at V came to 3 bases and at J to 3 bases, leaving 2 bases not matched to a gene. CDR3 length: 13 residues. The CDR3 spells CASSFYRGYEQYF. The CDR3 coding sequence is TGTGCCAGCAGCTTTTACAGGGGCTACGAGCAGTACTTC.

This clone was observed a single time. This chain links TRBV12-5 with TRBJ2-1, with 13 bases identical to TRBD2. This CDR3 region has 16 residues. With 0 bases clipped from V and 4 bases from J, the junction kept 0 bases outside the gene matches. Per the germline V gene, CDR1 is LGHNT and CDR2 is FRNRAP. This chain's CDR3 is CASGLVLAGGYNEQFF. Written as DNA, the CDR3 is TGTGCTAGTGGTTTGGTACTAGCGGGGGGGTACAATGAGCAGTTCTTC.

This rearrangement joins TRBV5-1 to TRBJ2-3; perhaps TRBD1 as D (6 bases). Looked up from germline, CDR1 is SGHRS and CDR2 is YFSETQ. V was trimmed by 2 bases and J by 6 bases, leaving 10 bases between them. The CDR3 extends over 13 amino acids. The CDR3 nucleotides are TGCGCCAGCAGCTTTACAGGGCAGGATACGCAGTATTTT. Amino acid sequence: CASSFTGQDTQYF.

This clone has just a few counts. The chain recombines TRBV28 with TRBJ1-2, with D possibly TRBD1 on 5 matching bases. Germline V gene data show CDR1 as MDHEN and CDR2 as SYDVKM. This CDR3 has 15 amino acids. Trimming took 6 bases from V and 3 from J, leaving 17 bases between them. CDR3 nucleotide sequence: TGTGCCAGCAGCCCTCTCGTGGGGGGTGACTATGGCTACACCTTC. Amino acid sequence: CASSPLVGGDYGYTF.

This chain links TRBV19 with TRBJ1-1; TRBD1 might be the D (6 bases). Per germline, CDR1 LNHDA and CDR2 SQIVND (reference sequence). Between the trimmed V and J ends, which lost 7 bases and 0 bases, there was a span of 15 bases. This CDR3 is 15 amino acids long. The CDR3 DNA reads TGTGCCAGTAAGGACAGCCCCATTATGAACACTGAAGCTTTCTTT. Translating gives CASKDSPIMNTEAFF.

The V and J genes are TRBV7-9 and TRBJ1-1, with D tentatively TRBD1 (5 bases). Deletions cut 0 bases from V and 4 bases from J, with 9 bases between. This CDR3 is 14 amino acids long. Looked up from germline, CDR1 is SEHNR and CDR2 is FQNEAQ (reference sequence). CDR3: CASSLARGGTEAFF. CDR3 nucleotides: TGTGCCAGCAGCTTAGCCCGGGGGGGCACTGAAGCTTTCTTT.

The chain uses TRBV19 and TRBJ2-5; 7 bases are a match to TRBD1. The germline V gene encodes CDR1 LNHDA and CDR2 SQIVND (reference sequence). Trimming cost V 7 bases and J 4 bases; bases outside gene matches: 6. The CDR3 has 13 amino acids. The CDR3 nucleotides are TGTGCCAGTAACCTACAGGGGACAGAGACCCAGTACTTC. Its protein product is CASNLQGTETQYF.

This sequence joins TRBV6-1 and TRBJ1-2, with a tentative D call TRBD1 (6 bases). Germline V lookup: CDR1 MNHNS, CDR2 SASEGT. The ends were cut back, 1 base at V and 3 bases at J, with 12 bases in the middle. The CDR3 totals 15 residues. In DNA, the CDR3 is TGTGCCAGCAGTGAAGGGGGGGGGCTTGACTATGGCTACACCTTC. It specifies CASSEGGGLDYGYTF.

The genes are TRBV13 and TRBJ2-1; tentative D call: TRBD1 (5 bases). The CDR3 loop spans 17 amino acids. The germline gives CDR1 PRHDT, CDR2 FYEKMQ (reference sequence). The germline V and J ends were trimmed by 0 bases and 5 bases, with 17 bases remaining between them. In nucleotides, the CDR3 is TGTGCCAGCAGCTTAGGCCTACTTTCTGACAGCAACAATGAGCAGTTCTTC. Translated, it gives CASSLGLLSDSNNEQFF.

This rearrangement joins TRBV21-1 to TRBJ1-1; the table's D call TRBD1 went unverified against the DNA. TRBV21-1 has pseudogene status. The CDR3 length is 16 residues. CDR3 in amino acids: CASSRGTHRVNTEAFF. CDR3 in DNA: TGTGCCAGCAGCAGGGGGACCCACAGGGTTAACACTGAAGCTTTCTTT.

The CDR3 reads CASSPIAGTGELFF. CDR3 bases: TGTGCCAGCAGCCCCATAGCGGGCACCGGGGAGCTGTTTTTT. The chain employs TRBV11-3 and TRBJ2-2, with TRBD2 matching 7 bases. The germline V gene has CDR1 SGHNT and CDR2 YENEEA. The CDR3 runs to 14 residues. After removal of 5 bases from V and 4 bases from J, the junction contained 4 bases not matched to a gene. Supplemented by reference TRBV11-3 and TRBJ2-2, the full variable domain reads EAGVVQSPRYKIIEKKQPVAFWCNPISGHNTLYWYLQNLGQGPELLIRYENEEAVDDSQLPKDRFSAERLKGVDSTLKIQPAELGDSAVYLCASSPIAGTGELFFGEGSRLTVL.

For the CDR3, the DNA is TGTGCCAGCAGCTCGGGACTAGCGGAGGGTAATGAGCAGTTCTTC. This gives the protein CASSSGLAEGNEQFF. The rearrangement joins TRBV11-2 to TRBJ2-1; 11 bases align to TRBD2. The J segment lost 7 bases and the V segment lost 4 bases, leaving 6 bases of the junction unmatched. The CDR3 runs 15 residues. CDR1 is SGHAT, CDR2 FQNNGV, per germline. Based on the CDR3 plus reference TRBV11-2 and TRBJ2-1, the full variable domain is EAGVAQSPRYKIIEKRQSVAFWCNPISGHATLYWYQQILGQGPKLLIQFQNNGVVDDSQLPKDRFSAERLKGVDSTLKIQPAKLEDSAVYLCASSSGLAEGNEQFFGPGTRLTVL.

This chain joins TRBV25-1 and TRBJ2-2; 9 bases line up with TRBD1. Per germline, CDR1 MGHDK and CDR2 SYGVNS. CDR3 length equals 14 residues. Germline trimming cut 4 bases from V and 3 bases from J; bases unmatched to any gene: 0. The CDR3 here is CASSGTGDTGELFF. DNA for the CDR3: TGTGCCAGCAGTGGGACAGGGGACACCGGGGAGCTGTTTTTT.

V and J are TRBV6-4 and TRBJ1-2; TRBD1 is a possible D gene (6 bases). The CDR3 length is 16 residues. Germline V lookup: CDR1 MRHNA, CDR2 SNTAGT. Trimming removed 0 bases at V and 4 bases at J, with 15 bases between. For the CDR3, the DNA is TGTGCCAGCAGTGACTCCAAGGGGGGGCAAGGCTATGGCTACACCTTC. Its protein is CASSDSKGGQGYGYTF.

The V call is TRBV5-1, the J call TRBJ2-3; D perhaps matches TRBD1 (7 bases). V shed 0 bases and J shed 4 bases, with 12 bases lying between them. This CDR3 contains 15 residues. CDR1 SGHRS and CDR2 YFSETQ come from the germline V gene. CDR3 protein: CASSLEDREADTQYF. The DNA for the CDR3 is TGCGCCAGCAGCTTGGAAGACAGGGAGGCAGATACGCAGTATTTT.

The chain employs TRBV19 and TRBJ2-2, with 8 bases that match TRBD1. CDR1 LNHDA and CDR2 SQIVND come from the germline V gene (reference sequence). The length of the CDR3 is 15 residues. V gave up 5 bases and J gave up 5 bases; unmatched junction bases: 7. This CDR3 is CASSVWGDRTGELFF. In DNA, the CDR3 is TGTGCCAGTAGTGTGTGGGGGGACAGGACCGGGGAGCTGTTTTTT. The entire variable domain, with the rest obtained from reference TRBV19 and TRBJ2-2, is as follows: DGGITQSPKYLFRKEGQNVTLSCEQNLNHDAMYWYRQDPGQGLRLIYYSQIVNDFQKGDIAEGYSVSREKKESFPLTVTSAQKNPTAFYLCASSVWGDRTGELFFGEGSRLTVL.

The rearrangement links TRBV19 to TRBJ1-4; the match to TRBD1 covers 7 bases. CDR3 length: 15 amino acids. Germline-derived CDR1 and CDR2 are LNHDA and SQIVND (reference sequence). V gave up 8 bases and J gave up 4 bases; unmatched junction bases: 10. The DNA of the CDR3 is TGTGCCAGTTCGTCTCCGGGACAGCTTAATGAAAAACTGTTTTTT. It codes for CASSSPGQLNEKLFF.

This clone was observed a handful of times. The chain recombines TRBV30 with TRBJ2-3, with D maybe TRBD1 (5 bases). With 0 bases removed from V and 6 bases from J, the gap between germline ends came to 16 bases. Germline CDR1 is GTSNPN and CDR2 is SVGIG (reference sequence). CDR3 length equals 15 residues. This chain's CDR3 is CAWSVQAVRPDTQYF. The CDR3, as DNA: TGTGCCTGGAGTGTACAGGCGGTCAGACCGGATACGCAGTATTTT.

This clone was detected only a few times. Within the sample, other DNA sequences also encode this same CDR3. CDR3 bases: TGTGCCAGCAGCGTAGGAGGGGATACGCAGTATTTT. Its translation is CASSVGGDTQYF. The chain couples TRBV9 to TRBJ2-3; D may be TRBD2 (5 bases). Per the germline V gene, CDR1 is SGDLS and CDR2 is YYNGEE. This CDR3 is built from 12 residues. V was shortened by 0 bases and J by 6 bases, with 5 bases between the two germline ends. Full variable domain (missing parts from reference TRBV9 and TRBJ2-3): DSGVTQTPKHLITATGQRVTLRCSPRSGDLSVYWYQQSLDQGLQFLIQYYNGEERAKGNILERFSAQQFPDLHSELNLSSLELGDSALYFCASSVGGDTQYFGPGTRLTVL.

CDR3 coding DNA: TGTGCCAGTAGTATGGGGACAGATAAAAACATTCAGTACTTC. Translating gives CASSMGTDKNIQYF. V usage is TRBV19 and J usage is TRBJ2-4; TRBD1 matches 7 bases. Germline values: CDR1 LNHDA, CDR2 SQIVND (reference sequence). The V segment lost 3 bases and the J segment 4 bases; nucleotides outside the gene matches: 3. The CDR3 is made up of 14 amino acids.

The rearrangement uses TRBV6-1 and TRBJ2-7; D may be TRBD2 (6 bases). The length of the CDR3 is 17 residues. The V end lost 2 bases, the J end lost 3 bases, and 20 bases lay between the germline ends. In germline, CDR1 is MNHNS, CDR2 SASEGT. The CDR3 loop reads CASSEPSNTGGRYEQYF. CDR3 coding DNA: TGTGCCAGCAGTGAACCGAGTAACACCGGGGGACGCTACGAGCAGTACTTC.

This chain joins TRBV9 and TRBJ1-2; 8 nucleotides line up with TRBD1. The CDR3 loop spans 15 amino acids. Losses at the gene ends were 0 bases for V and 3 bases for J; bases not matched to a gene: 4. The germline gives CDR1 SGDLS, CDR2 YYNGEE. The CDR3 nucleotides are TGTGCCAGCAGCGTAGGGACAGGGAGGGACTATGGCTACACCTTC. Amino acid sequence: CASSVGTGRDYGYTF.